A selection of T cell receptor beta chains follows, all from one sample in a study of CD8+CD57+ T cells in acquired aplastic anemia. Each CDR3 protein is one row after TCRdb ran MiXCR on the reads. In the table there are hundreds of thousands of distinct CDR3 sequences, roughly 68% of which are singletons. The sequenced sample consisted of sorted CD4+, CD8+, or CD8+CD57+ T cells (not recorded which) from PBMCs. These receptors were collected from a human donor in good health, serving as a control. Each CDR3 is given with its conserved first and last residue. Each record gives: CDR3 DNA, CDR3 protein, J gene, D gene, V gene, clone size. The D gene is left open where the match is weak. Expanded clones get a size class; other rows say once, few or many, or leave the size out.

CDR3nt: TGTGCCAGCAATCCACGAGGCACAGAAACGAACCAGTACTTC
CDR3aa: CASNPRGTETNQYF
j_gene: TRBJ2-5
d_gene: NA
v_gene: TRBV10-3
abundance: NA

CDR3nt: TGTGCCAGCAGCCTAAGTCCGACACAATATGAGCATGCCTTC
CDR3aa: CASSLSPTQYEHAF
j_gene: TRBJ1-2
d_gene: NA
v_gene: TRBV14
abundance: NA

CDR3nt: TGTGCCAGCAGCTTGTTCTTCCCAGATACGCAGTATTTT
CDR3aa: CASSLFFPDTQYF
j_gene: TRBJ2-3
d_gene: NA
v_gene: TRBV5-6
abundance: NA

CDR3nt: TGCAGTGCTCGTTCCCAGAGGACTGTTTCCCCGACGCAGTATTTT
CDR3aa: CSARSQRTVSPTQYF
j_gene: TRBJ2-3
d_gene: NA
v_gene: TRBV20-1
abundance: many

CDR3nt: TGTGCCAGTAGTATAGGGACATCGTATGGCTACACCTTC
CDR3aa: CASSIGTSYGYTF
j_gene: TRBJ1-2
d_gene: NA
v_gene: TRBV19
abundance: few

CDR3nt: TGCAGCACGAGGCGGGACAGGGTGGGGAAGCCCCAGCATTTT
CDR3aa: CSTRRDRVGKPQHF
j_gene: TRBJ1-5
d_gene: TRBD1
v_gene: TRBV20-1
abundance: NA

CDR3nt: TGTGCCAGCAGCTTAATGGGGCAAGGGTATGGCTACACCTTC
CDR3aa: CASSLMGQGYGYTF
j_gene: TRBJ1-2
d_gene: NA
v_gene: TRBV11-3
abundance: NA

CDR3nt: TGTGCCATCAGTGAGCCACCGACCGAGCAGTACTTC
CDR3aa: CAISEPPTEQYF
j_gene: TRBJ2-7
d_gene: NA
v_gene: TRBV10-3
abundance: few

CDR3nt: TGTGCCAGCAGCTTAGGACAGGCGCAGTATTTT
CDR3aa: CASSLGQAQYF
j_gene: TRBJ2-3
d_gene: NA
v_gene: TRBV11-2
abundance: NA

CDR3nt: TGTGCCAGTAGTAAAGCGACAGATTTGAACACTGAAGCTTTCTTT
CDR3aa: CASSKATDLNTEAFF
j_gene: TRBJ1-1
d_gene: NA
v_gene: TRBV19
abundance: many

CDR3nt: TGTGCCAGCAGCCTGACAGTAAATGGGGCCAACGTCCTGACTTTC
CDR3aa: CASSLTVNGANVLTF
j_gene: TRBJ2-6
d_gene: NA
v_gene: TRBV5-4
abundance: NA

CDR3nt: TGTGCCAGCAGCGAAGACAACGAGTGGGACGAGCATTACTTC
CDR3aa: CASSEDNEWDEHYF
j_gene: TRBJ2-7
d_gene: NA
v_gene: TRBV7-3
abundance: NA

CDR3nt: TGTGCCAGTAGTATTGCTAGCGGGAGTTCAGATACGCAGTATTTT
CDR3aa: CASSIASGSSDTQYF
j_gene: TRBJ2-3
d_gene: TRBD2
v_gene: TRBV19
abundance: few

CDR3nt: TGTGCCAGCAGATTTGGAGCGGGCTACGAGCAGTACTTC
CDR3aa: CASRFGAGYEQYF
j_gene: TRBJ2-7
d_gene: NA
v_gene: TRBV5-6
abundance: once

CDR3nt: TGTGCCAGCAGCCAAGTAGGGGAGCCCACTGAAGCTTTCTTT
CDR3aa: CASSQVGEPTEAFF
j_gene: TRBJ1-1
d_gene: NA
v_gene: TRBV2
abundance: NA

CDR3nt: TGTGCCAGCAGCTTATACACCAAGCTCTCTGGAAACACCATATATTTT
CDR3aa: CASSLYTKLSGNTIYF
j_gene: TRBJ1-3
d_gene: NA
v_gene: TRBV7-8
abundance: NA

CDR3nt: TGTGCCAGCAGTCCAGGGGGACTCGACCTGGGTGAGCAGTTCTTC
CDR3aa: CASSPGGLDLGEQFF
j_gene: TRBJ2-1
d_gene: NA
v_gene: TRBV12-3/TRBV12-4
abundance: NA